This entry describes one T cell receptor beta chain. Germline CDR1 MGHRA, CDR2 YSYEKL. V lost 3 bases, J lost 1 base, and 0 bases stayed unmatched. The CDR3 is made up of 16 amino acids. The source of the sample is a study of control samples from healthy donors and cancer patients. Method: immunoSEQ multiplex PCR; TCRdb's copy keeps in-frame clones and lacks some. The sample records approximately 170,000 clones, 80% to 95% being singletons. The receptor comes from a woman aged 60-75 years in good health. This sequence joins TRBV4-1 and TRBJ2-3; 14 bases agree with TRBD2. Sequenced material: blood. For the CDR3, the DNA is TGCGCCAGCAGCCAGGGACTAGCGGGGGGCACAGATACGCAGTATTTT. As protein: CASSQGLAGGTDTQYF.